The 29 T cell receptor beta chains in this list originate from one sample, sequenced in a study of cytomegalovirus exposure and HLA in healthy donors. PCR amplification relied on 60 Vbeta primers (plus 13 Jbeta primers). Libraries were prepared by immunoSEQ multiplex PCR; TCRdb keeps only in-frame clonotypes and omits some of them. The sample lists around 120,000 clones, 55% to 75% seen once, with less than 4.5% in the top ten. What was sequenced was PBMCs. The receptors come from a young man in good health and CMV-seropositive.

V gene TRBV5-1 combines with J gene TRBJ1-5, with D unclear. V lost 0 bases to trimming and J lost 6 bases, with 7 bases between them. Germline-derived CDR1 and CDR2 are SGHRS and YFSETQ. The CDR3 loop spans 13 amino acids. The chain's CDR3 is CASSLDGGQPQHF. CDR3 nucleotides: TGCGCCAGCAGCTTGGACGGAGGTCAGCCCCAGCATTTT.

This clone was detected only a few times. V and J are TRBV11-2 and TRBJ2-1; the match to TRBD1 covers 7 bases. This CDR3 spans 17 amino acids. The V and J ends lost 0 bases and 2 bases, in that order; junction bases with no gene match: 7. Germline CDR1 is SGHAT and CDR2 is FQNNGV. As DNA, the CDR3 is TGTGCCAGCAGCTTAGATCGAGGGGGCCGGGCCTACAATGAGCAGTTCTTC. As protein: CASSLDRGGRAYNEQFF.

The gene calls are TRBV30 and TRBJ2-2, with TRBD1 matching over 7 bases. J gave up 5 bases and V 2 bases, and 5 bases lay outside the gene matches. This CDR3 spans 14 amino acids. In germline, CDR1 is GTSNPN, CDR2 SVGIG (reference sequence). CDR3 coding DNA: TGTGCCTGGAGTAAAGGGGGCGCGACCGGGGAGCTGTTTTTT. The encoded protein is CAWSKGGATGELFF.

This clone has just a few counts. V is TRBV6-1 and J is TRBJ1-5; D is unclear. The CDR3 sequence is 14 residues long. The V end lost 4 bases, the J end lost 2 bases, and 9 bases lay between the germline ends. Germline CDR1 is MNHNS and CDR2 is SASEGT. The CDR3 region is CASSGRVGNQPQHF. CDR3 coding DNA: TGTGCCAGCAGTGGTCGGGTTGGCAATCAGCCCCAGCATTTT.

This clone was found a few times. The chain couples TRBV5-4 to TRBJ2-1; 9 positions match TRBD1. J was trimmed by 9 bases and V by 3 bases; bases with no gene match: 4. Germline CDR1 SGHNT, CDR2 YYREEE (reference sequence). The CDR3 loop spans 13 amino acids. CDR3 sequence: CASSSGQGGEQFF. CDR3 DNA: TGTGCCAGCAGCTCGGGACAGGGCGGTGAGCAGTTCTTC.

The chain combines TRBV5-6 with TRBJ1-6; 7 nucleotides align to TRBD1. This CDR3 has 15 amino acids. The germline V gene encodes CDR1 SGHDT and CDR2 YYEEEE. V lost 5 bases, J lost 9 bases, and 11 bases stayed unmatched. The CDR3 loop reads CASSFLDRDGSPLHF. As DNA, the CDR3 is TGTGCCAGCAGTTTCCTCGACAGGGACGGTTCACCCCTCCACTTT.

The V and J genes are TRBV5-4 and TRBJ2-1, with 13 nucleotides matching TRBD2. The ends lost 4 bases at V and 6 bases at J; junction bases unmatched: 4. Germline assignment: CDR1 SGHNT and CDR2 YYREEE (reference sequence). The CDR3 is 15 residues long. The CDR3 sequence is CASSPGLAGSNEQFF. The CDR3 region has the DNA TGTGCCAGCAGCCCGGGACTAGCGGGGAGCAATGAGCAGTTCTTC.

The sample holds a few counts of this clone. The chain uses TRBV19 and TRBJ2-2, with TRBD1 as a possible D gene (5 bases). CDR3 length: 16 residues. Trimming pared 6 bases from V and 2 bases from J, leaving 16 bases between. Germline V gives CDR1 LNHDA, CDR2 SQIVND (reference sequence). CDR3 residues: CASRPWQGSNTGELFF. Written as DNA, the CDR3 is TGTGCCAGTAGGCCCTGGCAGGGTTCCAACACCGGGGAGCTGTTTTTT.

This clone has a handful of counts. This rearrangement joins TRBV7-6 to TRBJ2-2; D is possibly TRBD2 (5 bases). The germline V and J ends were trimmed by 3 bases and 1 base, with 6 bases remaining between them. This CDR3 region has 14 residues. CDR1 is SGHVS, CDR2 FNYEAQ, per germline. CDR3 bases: TGTGCCAGCAGCTTCGCGGGGAACACCGGGGAGCTGTTTTTT. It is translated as CASSFAGNTGELFF. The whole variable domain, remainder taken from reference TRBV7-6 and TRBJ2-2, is GAGVSQSPRYKVTKRGQDVALRCDPISGHVSLYWYRQALGQGPEFLTYFNYEAQQDKSGLPNDRFSAERPEGSISTLTIQRTEQRDSAMYRCASSFAGNTGELFFGEGSRLTVL.

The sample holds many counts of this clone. The CDR3 nucleotides read TGTGCCAGCAGCCAAAAGGGGGCCCCTGAAGCTTTCTTT. Its translation: CASSQKGAPEAFF. The rearrangement links TRBV4-2 to TRBJ1-1; 7 bases map to TRBD1. The germline V gene has CDR1 LGHNA and CDR2 YNFKEQ. The V segment lost 2 bases and the J segment 6 bases; nucleotides outside the gene matches: 3. The length of the CDR3 is 13 residues.

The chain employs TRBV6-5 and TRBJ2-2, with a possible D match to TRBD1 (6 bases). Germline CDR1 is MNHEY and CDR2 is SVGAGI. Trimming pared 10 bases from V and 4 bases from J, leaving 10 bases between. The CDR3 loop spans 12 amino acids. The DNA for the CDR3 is TGTGCCACGAACAGGGCCACCGGGGAGCTGTTTTTT. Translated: CATNRATGELFF.

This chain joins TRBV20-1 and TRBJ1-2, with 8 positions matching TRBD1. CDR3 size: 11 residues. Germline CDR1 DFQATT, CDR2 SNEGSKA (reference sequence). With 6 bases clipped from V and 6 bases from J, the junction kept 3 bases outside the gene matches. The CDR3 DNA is TGCAGTGCGCTCAGGGGGCATGGCTACACCTTC. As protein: CSALRGHGYTF.

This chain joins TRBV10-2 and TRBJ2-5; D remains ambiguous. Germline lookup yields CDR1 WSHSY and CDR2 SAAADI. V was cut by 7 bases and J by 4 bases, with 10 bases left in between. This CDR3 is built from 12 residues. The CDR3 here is CASTLYGETQYF. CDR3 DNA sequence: TGCGCCAGCACCCTCTACGGAGAGACCCAGTACTTC.

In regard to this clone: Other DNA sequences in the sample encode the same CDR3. This chain's CDR3 is CAWSTGVGYEQYF. The CDR3 DNA follows: TGTGCCTGGAGTACCGGGGTAGGCTACGAGCAGTACTTC. The chain recombines TRBV30 with TRBJ2-7, with TRBD2 as a possible D gene (5 bases). Germline loops: CDR1 GTSNPN, CDR2 SVGIG (reference sequence). This CDR3 region has 13 residues. The V end lost 2 bases, the J end lost 3 bases, and 11 bases lay between the germline ends.

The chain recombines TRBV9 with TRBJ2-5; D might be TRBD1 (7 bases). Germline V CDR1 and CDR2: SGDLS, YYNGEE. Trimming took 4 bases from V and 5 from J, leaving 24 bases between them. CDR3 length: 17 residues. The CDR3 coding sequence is TGTGCCAGCAGCCCCTTGGCGGGGACTCCACAGGGGGAGACCCAGTACTTC. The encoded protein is CASSPLAGTPQGETQYF.

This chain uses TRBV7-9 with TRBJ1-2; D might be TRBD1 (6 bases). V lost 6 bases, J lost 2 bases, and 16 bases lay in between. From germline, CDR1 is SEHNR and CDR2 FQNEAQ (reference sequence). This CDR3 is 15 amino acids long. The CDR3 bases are TGTGCCAGCAGTATTCCACAGGGTCTCAACTATGGCTACACCTTC. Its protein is CASSIPQGLNYGYTF.

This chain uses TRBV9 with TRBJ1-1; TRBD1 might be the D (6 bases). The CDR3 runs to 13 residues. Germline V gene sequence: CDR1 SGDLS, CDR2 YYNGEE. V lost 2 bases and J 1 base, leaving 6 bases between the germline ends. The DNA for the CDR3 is TGTGCCAGCAGCGTGACAGGGAACACTGAAGCTTTCTTT. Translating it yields CASSVTGNTEAFF. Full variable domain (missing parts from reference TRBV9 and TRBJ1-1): DSGVTQTPKHLITATGQRVTLRCSPRSGDLSVYWYQQSLDQGLQFLIQYYNGEERAKGNILERFSAQQFPDLHSELNLSSLELGDSALYFCASSVTGNTEAFFGQGTRLTVV.

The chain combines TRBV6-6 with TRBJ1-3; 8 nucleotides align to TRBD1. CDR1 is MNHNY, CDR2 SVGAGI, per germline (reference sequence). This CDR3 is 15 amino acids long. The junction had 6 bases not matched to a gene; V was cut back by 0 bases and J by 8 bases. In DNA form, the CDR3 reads TGTGCCAGCAGTTACTCGACAGGGGCGGTTCACACCATATATTTT. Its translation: CASSYSTGAVHTIYF.

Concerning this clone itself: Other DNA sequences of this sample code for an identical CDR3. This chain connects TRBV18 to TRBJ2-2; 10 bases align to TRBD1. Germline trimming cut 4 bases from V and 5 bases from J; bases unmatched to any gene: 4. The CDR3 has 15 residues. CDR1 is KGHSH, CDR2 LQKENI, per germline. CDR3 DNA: TGTGCCAGCTCACGACAGGGGGCAGGAACCGGGGAGCTGTTTTTT. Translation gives CASSRQGAGTGELFF.

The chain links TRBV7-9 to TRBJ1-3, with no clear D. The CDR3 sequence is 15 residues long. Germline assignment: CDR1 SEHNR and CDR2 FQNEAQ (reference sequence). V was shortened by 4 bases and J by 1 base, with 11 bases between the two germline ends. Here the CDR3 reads CASSSGITSGNTIYF. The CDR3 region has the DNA TGTGCCAGCAGCTCCGGGATAACATCTGGAAACACCATATATTTT.

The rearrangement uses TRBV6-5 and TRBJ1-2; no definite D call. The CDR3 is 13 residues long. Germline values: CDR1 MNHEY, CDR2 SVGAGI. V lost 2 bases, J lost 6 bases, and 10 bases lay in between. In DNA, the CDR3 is TGTGCCAGCAGTTACAACGAGGGCAATGGCTACACCTTC. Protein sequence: CASSYNEGNGYTF.

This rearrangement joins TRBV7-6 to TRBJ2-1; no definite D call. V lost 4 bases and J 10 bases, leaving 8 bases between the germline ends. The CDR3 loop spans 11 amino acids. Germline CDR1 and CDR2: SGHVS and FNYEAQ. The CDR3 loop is CASSSGPEQFF. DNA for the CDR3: TGTGCCAGCAGCTCTGGCCCAGAGCAGTTCTTC.

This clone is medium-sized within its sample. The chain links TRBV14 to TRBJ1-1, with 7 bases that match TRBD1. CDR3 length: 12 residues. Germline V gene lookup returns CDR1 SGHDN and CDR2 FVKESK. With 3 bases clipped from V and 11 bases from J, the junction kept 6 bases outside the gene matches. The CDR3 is CASSHYRGGAFF. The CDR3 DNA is TGTGCCAGCAGCCATTACAGGGGAGGCGCTTTCTTT.

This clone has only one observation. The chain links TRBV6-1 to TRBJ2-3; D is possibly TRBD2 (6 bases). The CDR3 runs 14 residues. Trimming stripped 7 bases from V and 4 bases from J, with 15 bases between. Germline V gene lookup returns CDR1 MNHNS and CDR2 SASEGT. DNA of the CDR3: TGTGCCAGCATGGAGGAGGGAACCGCAGATACGCAGTATTTT. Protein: CASMEEGTADTQYF.

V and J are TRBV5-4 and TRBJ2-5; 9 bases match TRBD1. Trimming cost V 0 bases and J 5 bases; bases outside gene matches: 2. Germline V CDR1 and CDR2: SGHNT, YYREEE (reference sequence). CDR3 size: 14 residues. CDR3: CASSLAGQGETQYF. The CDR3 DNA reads TGTGCCAGCAGCTTGGCCGGACAGGGGGAGACCCAGTACTTC.

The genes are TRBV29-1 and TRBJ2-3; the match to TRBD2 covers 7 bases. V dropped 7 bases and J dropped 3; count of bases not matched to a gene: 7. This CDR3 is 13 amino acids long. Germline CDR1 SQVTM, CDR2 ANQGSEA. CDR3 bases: TGCAGCGGCGAGCGGGAACCGACAGATACGCAGTATTTT. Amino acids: CSGEREPTDTQYF.

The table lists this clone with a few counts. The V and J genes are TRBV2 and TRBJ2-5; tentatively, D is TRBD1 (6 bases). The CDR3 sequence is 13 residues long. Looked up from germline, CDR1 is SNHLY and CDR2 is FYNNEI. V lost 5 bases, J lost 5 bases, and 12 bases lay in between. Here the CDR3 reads CASSYRESETQYF. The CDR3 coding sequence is TGTGCCAGCAGTTACAGGGAATCCGAGACCCAGTACTTC.

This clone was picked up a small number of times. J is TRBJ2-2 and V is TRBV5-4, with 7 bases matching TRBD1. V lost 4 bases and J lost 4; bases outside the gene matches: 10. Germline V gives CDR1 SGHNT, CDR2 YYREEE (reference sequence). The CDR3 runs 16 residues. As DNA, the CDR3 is TGTGCCAGCAGCCCTTCGGGACAGTTGGCCACCGGGGAGCTGTTTTTT. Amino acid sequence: CASSPSGQLATGELFF.

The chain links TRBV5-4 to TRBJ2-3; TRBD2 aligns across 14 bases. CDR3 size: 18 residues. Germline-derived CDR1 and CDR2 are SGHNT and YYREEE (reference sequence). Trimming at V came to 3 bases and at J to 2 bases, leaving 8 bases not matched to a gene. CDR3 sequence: CASSSAGTSGGTTDTQYF. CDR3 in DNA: TGTGCCAGCAGCTCCGCCGGGACTAGCGGGGGAACCACAGATACGCAGTATTTT.